Below are 21 T cell receptor beta chains sequenced from a single sample in a study of blood T cell repertoires in COVID-19 (TCRdb year 2020). The library was produced with the immunoSEQ multiplex PCR assay. Not all clones reach the TCRdb copy of this immuneACCESS table, which keeps in-frame sequences only. Checked studies attribute under half of the gap to unresolved V genes and leave the rest unexplained. Here the sample has 200,000 to 300,000 clones; 88% occur a single time. About 3.4% of the sample lies in the top ten. Sequenced input: PBMCs or T cells enriched from blood (not recorded which). The source of these receptors is a woman aged 40 to 55 who had been exposed to COVID-19.

The chain combines TRBV7-2 with TRBJ2-1, with 8 bases that match TRBD1. The CDR3 runs to 18 residues. Trimming cost V 5 bases and J 0 bases; bases outside gene matches: 12. Germline CDR1 SGHTA, CDR2 FQGNSA. The CDR3 DNA reads as TGTGCCAGCAGCACACGCCCCAGGGGGCCAAGCTCCTACAATGAGCAGTTCTTC. It encodes CASSTRPRGPSSYNEQFF.

The V gene is TRBV7-2, the J gene TRBJ2-2; 8 bases agree with TRBD2. The CDR3 is made up of 15 amino acids. V lost 1 base, J lost 4 bases, and 2 bases stayed unmatched. The germline gives CDR1 SGHTA, CDR2 FQGNSA. Here the CDR3 reads CASSLGLAGTGELFF. The CDR3 bases are TGTGCCAGCAGCTTAGGTCTAGCGGGCACCGGGGAGCTGTTTTTT. Combining the CDR3 with reference TRBV7-2 and TRBJ2-2 gives the whole variable domain GAGVSQSPSNKVTEKGKDVELRCDPISGHTALYWYRQSLGQGLEFLIYFQGNSAPDKSGLPSDRFSAERTGGSVSTLTIQRTQQEDSAVYLCASSLGLAGTGELFFGEGSRLTVL.

In this sample, this clone turned up once. This sequence joins TRBV7-9 and TRBJ2-5, with D possibly TRBD2 on 7 matching bases. CDR3 length: 14 amino acids. Trimming removed 3 bases from V and 5 bases from J, with 13 bases in between. CDR1 is SEHNR, CDR2 FQNEAQ, per germline (reference sequence). CDR3 nucleotides: TGTGCCAGCAGCTTGGGGGGGGGCTTGGAGACCCAGTACTTC. This translates into CASSLGGGLETQYF.

The CDR3 here is CAWRRDRLGSSYNSPLHF. The CDR3 DNA sequence: TGTGCCTGGAGGAGAGATCGGTTGGGGAGCTCCTATAATTCACCCCTCCACTTT. The V call is TRBV30, the J call TRBJ1-6, with D hard to call. The CDR3 extends over 18 amino acids. V shed 3 bases and J shed 0 bases, with 18 bases lying between them. Germline lookup yields CDR1 GTSNPN and CDR2 SVGIG (reference sequence). Combining the CDR3 with reference TRBV30 and TRBJ1-6 gives the whole variable domain SQTIHQWPATLVQPVGSPLSLECTVEGTSNPNLYWYRQAAGRGLQLLFYSVGIGQISSEVPQNLSASRPQDRQFILSSKKLLLSDSGFYLCAWRRDRLGSSYNSPLHFGNGTRLTVT.

The V gene is TRBV7-9, the J gene TRBJ1-1; TRBD1 might be the D (6 bases). This CDR3 contains 14 residues. V was shortened by 5 bases and J by 0 bases, with 10 bases between the two germline ends. Looked up from germline, CDR1 is SEHNR and CDR2 is FQNEAQ (reference sequence). CDR3 bases: TGTGCCAGCAGCCCAGGGACATTGAACACTGAAGCTTTCTTT. Its protein product is CASSPGTLNTEAFF.

This clone was recorded only once. J is TRBJ1-1 and V is TRBV12-3 or TRBV12-4, with TRBD1 as a possible D gene (6 bases). CDR3 length: 13 amino acids. V shed 3 bases and J shed 10 bases, with 15 bases lying between them. The CDR3 nucleotides are TGTGCCAGCAGTTTTATATGGGGCAGGGGAGCTTTCTTT. It specifies CASSFIWGRGAFF.

V is TRBV9 and J is TRBJ1-6, with 7 bases fitting TRBD1. The CDR3 spans 15 residues. Germline values: CDR1 SGDLS, CDR2 YYNGEE. With 5 bases clipped from V and 5 bases from J, the junction kept 7 bases outside the gene matches. The CDR3 region is CASSLTGFHNSPLHF. The CDR3, as DNA: TGTGCCAGCAGTCTGACAGGGTTTCATAATTCACCCCTCCACTTT.

The chain recombines TRBV9 with TRBJ2-7, with TRBD1 matching over 8 bases. The germline gives CDR1 SGDLS, CDR2 YYNGEE. J was trimmed by 5 bases and V by 0 bases; bases with no gene match: 7. The length of the CDR3 is 15 residues. In DNA, the CDR3 is TGTGCCAGCAGCGTAGACCTGGACAGGGATAACGAGCAGTACTTC. Protein product: CASSVDLDRDNEQYF.

The V and J genes are TRBV12-3 or TRBV12-4 and TRBJ1-2; no reliable D call. The CDR3 covers 13 residues. V was shortened by 2 bases and J by 3 bases, with 7 bases between the two germline ends. The CDR3 sequence: CASSLMPDYGYTF. CDR3 nucleotides: TGTGCCAGCAGTTTAATGCCAGACTATGGCTACACCTTC.

This clone was seen just once. The chain couples TRBV5-4 to TRBJ1-4; unclear D gene. Germline CDR1 and CDR2: SGHNT and YYREEE (reference sequence). V shed 5 bases and J shed 5 bases, with 10 bases lying between them. The CDR3 length is 13 residues. CDR3 region: CASSHPGNEKLFF. Written as DNA, the CDR3 is TGTGCCAGCAGTCATCCGGGGAATGAAAAACTGTTTTTT. The full variable domain, in which reference TRBV5-4 and TRBJ1-4 provide the parts outside the CDR3, is ETGVTQSPTHLIKTRGQQVTLRCSSQSGHNTVSWYQQALGQGPQFIFQYYREEENGRGNFPPRFSGLQFPNYSSELNVNALELDDSALYLCASSHPGNEKLFFGSGTQLSVL.

On this clone: One end of the junction does not line up with germline, which may come from a read error. This chain links TRBV28 with TRBJ1-2, with D possibly TRBD1 on 6 matching bases. CDR3 size: 12 residues. Germline CDR1 reads MDHEN; CDR2 reads SYDVKM. CDR3 nucleotide sequence: TGTGCCAGCAGTTTAAAATCACGACAGGCCCACTTC. Amino acids: CASSLKSRQAHF.

The CDR3 spells CASSEKTGSPEKLFF. The CDR3 region has the DNA TGTGCCAGCAGTGAAAAGACAGGCTCCCCTGAAAAACTGTTTTTT. This rearrangement joins TRBV6-1 to TRBJ1-4, with a weak D call TRBD1 (6 bases). V lost 2 bases to trimming and J lost 7 bases, with 14 bases between them. The germline gives CDR1 MNHNS, CDR2 SASEGT. This CDR3 region has 15 residues.

This clone came up once. This chain links TRBV19 with TRBJ1-4; 8 nucleotides align to TRBD1. V lost 6 bases to trimming and J lost 0 bases; unmatched junction nucleotides: 3. Germline-derived CDR1 and CDR2 are LNHDA and SQIVND (reference sequence). The CDR3 loop spans 15 amino acids. The CDR3 nucleotides are TGTGCCAGTAGGCCACAGGGGGCAACTAATGAAAAACTGTTTTTT. Protein sequence: CASRPQGATNEKLFF.

The rearrangement uses TRBV18 and TRBJ1-4; TRBD1 is a possible D gene (6 bases). This CDR3 is built from 15 residues. Germline CDR1 is KGHSH and CDR2 is LQKENI. V lost 4 bases and J lost 5, with 14 bases in between. CDR3 DNA: TGTGCCAGCTCACTACATCAGGGGCCAAATGAAAAACTGTTTTTT. Protein product: CASSLHQGPNEKLFF.

V and J are TRBV6-5 and TRBJ2-7; D is unresolved. The V gene lost 7 bases and the J gene lost 4 bases, with 17 bases spanning the gap. The CDR3 is 14 amino acids. CDR1 MNHEY and CDR2 SVGAGI come from the germline V gene. CDR3 coding DNA: TGTGCCAGCAAACTTGGCGCAGGCTTTTACGAGCAGTACTTC. Its protein is CASKLGAGFYEQYF.

The V call is TRBV3-1 (or the pseudogene TRBV3-2), the J call TRBJ1-2; D remains ambiguous. Trimming left V 4 bases short and J 7 bases short, with 10 bases between. CDR1 LGHDT and CDR2 YNNKEL come from the germline V gene (reference sequence). The CDR3 is 12 amino acids. The CDR3 loop reads CASSLLRGGYTF. DNA for the CDR3: TGTGCCAGCAGCCTATTGAGAGGTGGCTACACCTTC.

This clone was counted between two and nine times. The chain employs TRBV18 and TRBJ1-5, with 7 bases that match TRBD1. With 4 bases clipped from V and 3 bases from J, the junction kept 3 bases outside the gene matches. The CDR3 loop spans 14 amino acids. Germline assignment: CDR1 KGHSH and CDR2 LQKENI. The CDR3 DNA sequence: TGTGCCAGCTCACGGACAGGCGCCAATCAGCCCCAGCATTTT. As protein: CASSRTGANQPQHF. Drawing the rest from reference TRBV18 and TRBJ1-5, the complete variable domain is NAGVMQNPRHLVRRRGQEARLRCSPMKGHSHVYWYRQLPEEGLKFMVYLQKENIIDESGMPKERFSAEFPKEGPSILRIQQVVRGDSAAYFCASSRTGANQPQHFGDGTRLSIL.

This chain connects TRBV18 to TRBJ2-7; 7 bases fit TRBD2. The germline V gene has CDR1 KGHSH and CDR2 LQKENI. Trimming removed 3 bases from V and 0 bases from J; junction bases left unmatched: 14. The CDR3 sequence is 18 residues long. In nucleotides, the CDR3 is TGTGCCAGCTCACCCAAGTCTGCGGGAGCGATCAGCTCCTACGAGCAGTACGTC. It is translated as CASSPKSAGAISSYEQYV.

The chain joins TRBV19 to TRBJ1-5, with 9 bases lining up with TRBD1. V lost 10 bases to trimming and J lost 0 bases; unmatched junction nucleotides: 10. CDR1 LNHDA and CDR2 SQIVND come from the germline V gene (reference sequence). This CDR3 spans 16 amino acids. The CDR3 loop is CATLDRGKYSNQPQHF. CDR3 bases: TGTGCCACCCTGGACAGGGGAAAATATAGCAATCAGCCCCAGCATTTT.

V is TRBV18 and J is TRBJ2-1, with TRBD1 matching over 7 bases. The junction had 6 bases not matched to a gene; V was cut back by 7 bases and J by 6 bases. This CDR3 region has 13 residues. Germline CDR1 and CDR2: KGHSH and LQKENI. CDR3 amino acids: CASLGQYSNEQFF. The CDR3, as DNA: TGTGCCAGCTTGGGACAGTATTCCAATGAGCAGTTCTTC.

As regards this clone: One end of the junction does not line up with germline, which may come from a read error. This rearrangement joins TRBV7-7 to TRBJ2-5; D is possibly TRBD1 (5 bases). CDR3 size: 15 residues. Germline V gene sequence: CDR1 SSHAT, CDR2 FNYEAQ (reference sequence). CDR3 sequence: CASSFNPGPGETQYF. CDR3 coding DNA: TGTGCTAGCAGCTTCAATCCAGGGCCAGGGGAGACCCAGTACTTC.